This T cell receptor beta chain was captured in a study of cytomegalovirus exposure and HLA in healthy donors. Study-wide results and limits: In a later analysis, a missense DCLRE1C variant was linked to TCR beta V- and J-gene trimming.

The PCR made use of 60 Vbeta and 13 Jbeta primers. Sequencing was performed with immunoSEQ multiplex PCR; in TCRdb, only in-frame clones are kept and a portion is missing. The table has some 90,000 clones, about 80% seen once. As concerns this clone: Its antigen is currently unknown.

There are 13 residues in the CDR3. Per germline, CDR1 SNHLY and CDR2 FYNNEI. Losses at the gene ends were 11 bases for V and 5 bases for J; bases not matched to a gene: 4. The TCR sequence derives from a woman in her forties or fifties in good health and CMV-seropositive. This rearrangement joins TRBV2 to TRBJ2-2; TRBD1 agrees at 11 bases. Sequencing used PBMCs. The CDR3 coding sequence is TGTGCCGGCGGGACAGGGGGTACCGGGGAGCTGTTTTTT. Its protein is CAGGTGGTGELFF.